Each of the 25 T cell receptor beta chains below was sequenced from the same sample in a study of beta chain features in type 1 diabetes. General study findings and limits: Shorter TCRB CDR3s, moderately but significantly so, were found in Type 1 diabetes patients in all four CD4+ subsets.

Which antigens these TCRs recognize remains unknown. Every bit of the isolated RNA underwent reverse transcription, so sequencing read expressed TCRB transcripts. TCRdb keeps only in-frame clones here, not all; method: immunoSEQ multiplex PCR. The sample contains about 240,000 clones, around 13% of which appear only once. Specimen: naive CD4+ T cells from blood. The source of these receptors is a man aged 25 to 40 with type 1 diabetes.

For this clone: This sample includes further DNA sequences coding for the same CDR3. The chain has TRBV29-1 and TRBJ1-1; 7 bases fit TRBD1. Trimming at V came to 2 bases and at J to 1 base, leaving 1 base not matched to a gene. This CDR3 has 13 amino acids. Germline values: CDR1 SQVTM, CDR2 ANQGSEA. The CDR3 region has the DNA TGCAGCGTTGAAAGGGACAGGAACACTGAAGCTTTCTTT. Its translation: CSVERDRNTEAFF.

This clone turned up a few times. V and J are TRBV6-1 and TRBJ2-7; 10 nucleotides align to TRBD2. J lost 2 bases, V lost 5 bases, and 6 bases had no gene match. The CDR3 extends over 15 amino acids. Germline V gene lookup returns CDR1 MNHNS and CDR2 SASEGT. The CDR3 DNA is TGTGCCAGCAGTACCCCAACTAGCGGGGCCTACGAGCAGTACTTC. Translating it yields CASSTPTSGAYEQYF.

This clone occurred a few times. The DNA of the CDR3 is TGTGCCAGCAGCCTCCCGGGACTAGCGGGAGATGAGCAGTTCTTC. It encodes CASSLPGLAGDEQFF. The chain couples TRBV5-4 to TRBJ2-1; 14 bases match TRBD2. Germline loops: CDR1 SGHNT, CDR2 YYREEE (reference sequence). J was trimmed by 8 bases and V by 4 bases; bases with no gene match: 5. The CDR3 has 15 residues.

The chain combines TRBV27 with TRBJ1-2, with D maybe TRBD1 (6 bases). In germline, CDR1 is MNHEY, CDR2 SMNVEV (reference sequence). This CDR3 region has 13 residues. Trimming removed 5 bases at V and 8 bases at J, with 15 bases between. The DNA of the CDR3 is TGTGCCAGCAGTAAACAGACAGGAGAGGGCTACACCTTC. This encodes CASSKQTGEGYTF.

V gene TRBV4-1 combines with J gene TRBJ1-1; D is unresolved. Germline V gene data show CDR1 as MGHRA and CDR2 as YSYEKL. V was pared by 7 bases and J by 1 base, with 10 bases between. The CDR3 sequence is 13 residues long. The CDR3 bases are TGCGCCAGCACCACGGACTGGAACACTGAAGCTTTCTTT. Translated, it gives CASTTDWNTEAFF.

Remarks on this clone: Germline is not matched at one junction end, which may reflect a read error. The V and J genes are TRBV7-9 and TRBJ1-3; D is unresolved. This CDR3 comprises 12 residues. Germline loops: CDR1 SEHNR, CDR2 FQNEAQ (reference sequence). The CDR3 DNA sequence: TGTGCCTACACCAGCGACGGACTGAGTCTCCCCTTT. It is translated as CAYTSDGLSLPF.

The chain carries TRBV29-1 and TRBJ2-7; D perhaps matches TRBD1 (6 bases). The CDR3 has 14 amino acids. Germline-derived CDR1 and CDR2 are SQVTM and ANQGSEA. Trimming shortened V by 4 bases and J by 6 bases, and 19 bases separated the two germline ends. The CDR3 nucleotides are TGCAGCGTTGGGAAACAGGGTCAAGGTGGCGAGCAGTACTTC. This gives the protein CSVGKQGQGGEQYF.

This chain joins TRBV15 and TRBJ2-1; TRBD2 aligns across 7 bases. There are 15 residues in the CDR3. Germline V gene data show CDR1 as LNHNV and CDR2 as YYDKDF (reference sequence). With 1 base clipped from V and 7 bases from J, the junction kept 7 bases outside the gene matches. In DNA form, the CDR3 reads TGTGCCACCAGCAGAGCGGTAGCGGGTACGAATGAGCAGTTCTTC. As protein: CATSRAVAGTNEQFF.

As DNA, the CDR3 is TGTGCCATCAGCTCGGGGGAGCAGCCCCAGCATTTT. Translated: CAISSGEQPQHF. This chain uses TRBV10-3 with TRBJ1-5; a possible D gene is TRBD1 (5 bases). Per the germline V gene, CDR1 is ENHRY and CDR2 is SYGVKD. CDR3 length: 12 residues. V gave up 6 bases and J gave up 7 bases, with 10 bases separating them.

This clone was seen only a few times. The DNA of the CDR3 is TGTGCCAGCGGGAGGCGGGAGAGGCGAGAGACCCAGTACTTC. It encodes CASGRRERRETQYF. The rearrangement uses TRBV19 and TRBJ2-5; 7 bases fit TRBD2. Germline CDR1 and CDR2: LNHDA and SQIVND (reference sequence). The CDR3 totals 14 residues. The junction had 11 bases not matched to a gene; V was cut back by 9 bases and J by 4 bases.

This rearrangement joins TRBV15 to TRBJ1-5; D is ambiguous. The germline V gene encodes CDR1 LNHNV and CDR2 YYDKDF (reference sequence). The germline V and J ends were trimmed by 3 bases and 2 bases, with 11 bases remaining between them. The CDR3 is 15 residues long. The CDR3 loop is CATSRGGQGNQPQHF. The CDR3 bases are TGTGCCACCAGCAGGGGTGGGCAGGGCAATCAGCCCCAGCATTTT.

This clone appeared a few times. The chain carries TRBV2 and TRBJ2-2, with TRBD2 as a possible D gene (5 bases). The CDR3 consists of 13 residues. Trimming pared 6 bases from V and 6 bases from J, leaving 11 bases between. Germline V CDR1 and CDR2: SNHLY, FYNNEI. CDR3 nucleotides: TGTGCCAGCAGCCCCCGGGGTGCCGGGGAGCTGTTTTTT. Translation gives CASSPRGAGELFF.

Written as DNA, the CDR3 is TGTGCCAGCAGCTGGGACAGGGTGTCGACCCAGTACTTC. Amino acids: CASSWDRVSTQYF. This chain joins TRBV11-2 and TRBJ2-5; 9 bases line up with TRBD1. The germline V gene encodes CDR1 SGHAT and CDR2 FQNNGV. J was trimmed by 7 bases and V by 4 bases; bases with no gene match: 4. This CDR3 region has 13 residues.

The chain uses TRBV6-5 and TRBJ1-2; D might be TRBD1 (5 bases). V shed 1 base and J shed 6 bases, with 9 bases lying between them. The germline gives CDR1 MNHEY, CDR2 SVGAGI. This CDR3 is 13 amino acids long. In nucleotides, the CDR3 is TGTGCCAGCAGTTACTTTGGGGCGAATGGCTACACCTTC. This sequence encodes CASSYFGANGYTF.

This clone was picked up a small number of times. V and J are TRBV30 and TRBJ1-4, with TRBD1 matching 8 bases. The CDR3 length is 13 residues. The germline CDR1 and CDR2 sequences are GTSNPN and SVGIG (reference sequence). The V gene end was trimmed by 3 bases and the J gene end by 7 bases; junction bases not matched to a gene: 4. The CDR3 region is CAWRGTGREKLFF. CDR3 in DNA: TGTGCCTGGAGGGGGACAGGACGTGAAAAACTGTTTTTT.

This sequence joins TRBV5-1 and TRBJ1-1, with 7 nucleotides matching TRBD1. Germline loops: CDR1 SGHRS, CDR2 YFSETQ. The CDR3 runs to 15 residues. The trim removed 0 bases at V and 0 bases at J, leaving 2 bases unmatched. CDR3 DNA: TGCGCCAGCAGCTTGGCCGGACAGGTGAACACTGAAGCTTTCTTT. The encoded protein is CASSLAGQVNTEAFF.

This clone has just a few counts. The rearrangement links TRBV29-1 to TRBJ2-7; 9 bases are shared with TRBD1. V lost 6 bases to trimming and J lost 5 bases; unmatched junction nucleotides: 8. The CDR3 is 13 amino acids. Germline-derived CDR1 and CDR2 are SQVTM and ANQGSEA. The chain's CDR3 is CSVIQGAVHEQYF. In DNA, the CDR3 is TGCAGCGTAATACAGGGGGCTGTCCACGAGCAGTACTTC.

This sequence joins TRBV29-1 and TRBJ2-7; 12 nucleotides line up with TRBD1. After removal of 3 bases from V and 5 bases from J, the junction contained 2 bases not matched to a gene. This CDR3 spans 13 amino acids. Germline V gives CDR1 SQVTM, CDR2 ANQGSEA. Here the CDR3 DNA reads TGCAGCGTTGATGGGACAGGGGGCGACGAGCAGTACTTC. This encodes CSVDGTGGDEQYF.

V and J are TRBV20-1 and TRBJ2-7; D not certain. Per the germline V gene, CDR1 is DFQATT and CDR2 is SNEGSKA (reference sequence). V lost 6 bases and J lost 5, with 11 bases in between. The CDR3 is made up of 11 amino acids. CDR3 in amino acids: CSASPSNEQYF. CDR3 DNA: TGCAGTGCCTCTCCCTCTAACGAGCAGTACTTC.

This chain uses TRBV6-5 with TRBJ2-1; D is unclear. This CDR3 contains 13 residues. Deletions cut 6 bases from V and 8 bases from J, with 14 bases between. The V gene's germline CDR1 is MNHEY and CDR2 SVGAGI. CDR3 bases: TGTGCCAGCAGAACGGCGGCCCGGGATGAGCAGTTCTTC. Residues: CASRTAARDEQFF.

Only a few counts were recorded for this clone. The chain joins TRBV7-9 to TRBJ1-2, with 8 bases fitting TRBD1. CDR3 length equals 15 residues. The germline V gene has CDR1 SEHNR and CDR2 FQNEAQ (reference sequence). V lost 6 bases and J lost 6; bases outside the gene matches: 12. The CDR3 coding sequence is TGTGCCAGCAGGCCCCGTCCGGGACAGGCGGATGGCTACACCTTC. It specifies CASRPRPGQADGYTF.

Here the CDR3 reads CSVTFPEGTGTSHEQFF. The CDR3 region has the DNA TGCAGCGTCACCTTCCCGGAGGGGACAGGCACTAGTCATGAGCAGTTCTTC. This sequence joins TRBV29-1 and TRBJ2-1; TRBD1 agrees at 8 bases. The V gene's germline CDR1 is SQVTM and CDR2 ANQGSEA. This CDR3 has 17 amino acids. V was clipped by 6 bases and J by 8 bases; unmatched bases: 21.

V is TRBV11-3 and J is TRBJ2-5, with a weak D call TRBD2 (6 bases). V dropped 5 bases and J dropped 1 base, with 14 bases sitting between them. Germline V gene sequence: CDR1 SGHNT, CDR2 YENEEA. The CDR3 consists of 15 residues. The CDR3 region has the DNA TGTGCCAGCAGCCCCGGCGGGGCCGTCCAAGAGACCCAGTACTTC. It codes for CASSPGGAVQETQYF.

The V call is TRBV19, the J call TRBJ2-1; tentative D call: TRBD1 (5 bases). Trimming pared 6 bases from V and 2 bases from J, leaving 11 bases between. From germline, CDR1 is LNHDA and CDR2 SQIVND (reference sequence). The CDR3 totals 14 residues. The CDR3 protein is CASRHRGTYNEQFF. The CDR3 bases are TGTGCCAGTAGACATAGGGGTACCTACAATGAGCAGTTCTTC.

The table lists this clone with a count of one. CDR3 in DNA: TGCGCCAGCGGTGAGGGCGCGGGAGTATCCTACAATGAGCAGTTCTTC. Amino acids: CASGEGAGVSYNEQFF. The chain employs TRBV5-1 and TRBJ2-1; TRBD2 matches at 7 bases. The junction had 11 bases not matched to a gene; V was cut back by 7 bases and J by 1 base. In germline, CDR1 is SGHRS, CDR2 YFSETQ. This CDR3 has 16 residues.